The rows below give T cell receptor beta chains drawn from one sample of a study of blood T cell repertoires in COVID-19. The method was immunoSEQ multiplex PCR; TCRdb's version includes in-frame clones alone and lacks a portion of them. The data contain 95,000 or so clones, roughly 80% of them singletons. The sequenced sample consisted of peripheral blood. The receptor set was obtained from an elderly man with COVID-19, enrolled during active disease. CDR3s include the opening cysteine and the closing phenylalanine or tryptophan. Fields, in order: V gene, clone size, J gene, D gene, CDR3 DNA, CDR3 protein. The D gene is left open where the match is weak. Size is stated for part of the rows, as once, few or many counts, or as a class when the clone is expanded.

V gene: TRBV29-1
clone size: NA
J gene: TRBJ2-5
D gene: TRBD1
CDR3 DNA: TGCAGCGCTAGAGACAGGGTATCAGAGACCCAGTACTTC
CDR3 protein: CSARDRVSETQYF

V gene: TRBV12-5
clone size: NA
J gene: TRBJ2-7
D gene: NA
CDR3 DNA: TGTGCTAGTGGAATGGGGGGGGCTGTGTACGAGCAGTACTTC
CDR3 protein: CASGMGGAVYEQYF

V gene: TRBV19
clone size: NA
J gene: TRBJ1-1
D gene: TRBD1
CDR3 DNA: TGTGCCAGTAGTACGGGACAGTCCGCGAACACTGAAGCTTTCTTT
CDR3 protein: CASSTGQSANTEAFF

V gene: TRBV7-6
clone size: NA
J gene: TRBJ2-3
D gene: NA
CDR3 DNA: TGTGCCAGCAGCTTAGAGCGCACAGATACGCAGTATTTT
CDR3 protein: CASSLERTDTQYF

V gene: TRBV18
clone size: NA
J gene: TRBJ2-6
D gene: NA
CDR3 DNA: TGTGCCAGCTCACCACCGAGGGGGACCGGGGCCAACGTCCTGACTTTC
CDR3 protein: CASSPPRGTGANVLTF

V gene: TRBV5-1
clone size: NA
J gene: TRBJ2-7
D gene: TRBD1
CDR3 DNA: TGCGCCAGCAGCTTGGCCTCGACAGGGATCAACGAGCAGTACTTC
CDR3 protein: CASSLASTGINEQYF

V gene: TRBV3-1/TRBV3-2
clone size: NA
J gene: TRBJ2-3
D gene: TRBD2
CDR3 DNA: TGTGCCAGCAGCCATAAGCGGGGGCCTAGCACAGATACGCAGTATTTT
CDR3 protein: CASSHKRGPSTDTQYF

V gene: TRBV7-3
clone size: NA
J gene: TRBJ1-6
D gene: NA
CDR3 DNA: TGTGCCAGCAGCTTAAACAGCTTTAATTCACCCCTCCACTTT
CDR3 protein: CASSLNSFNSPLHF

V gene: TRBV11-2
clone size: NA
J gene: TRBJ2-4
D gene: NA
CDR3 DNA: TGTGCCAGCAGCATTAGCGGCTTTTTAAACATTCAGTACTTC
CDR3 protein: CASSISGFLNIQYF

V gene: TRBV6-6
clone size: NA
J gene: TRBJ2-2
D gene: TRBD1
CDR3 DNA: TGTGCCAGCAGTTACGGACAGGGCTGGATCACCGGGGAGCTGTTTTTT
CDR3 protein: CASSYGQGWITGELFF

V gene: TRBV14
clone size: NA
J gene: TRBJ2-3
D gene: NA
CDR3 DNA: TGTGCCAGCAGCCAAGATGTATGGGGGACTGAAGTGGGAGATACGCAGTATTTT
CDR3 protein: CASSQDVWGTEVGDTQYF

V gene: TRBV7-2
clone size: NA
J gene: TRBJ2-1
D gene: NA
CDR3 DNA: TGTGCCAGCAGCTTGTTTGCTTCCCCAACCAACGGGCAGTTCTTC
CDR3 protein: CASSLFASPTNGQFF

V gene: TRBV2
clone size: NA
J gene: TRBJ1-1
D gene: NA
CDR3 DNA: TGTGCCAGCAGAAGACAGGCGAACACTGAAGCTTTCTTT
CDR3 protein: CASRRQANTEAFF

V gene: TRBV4-1
clone size: many
J gene: TRBJ1-4
D gene: NA
CDR3 DNA: TGCGCCAGCAGCCAAGCTAACGGCAGGGAAAAAAATTTGAATGAAAAACTGTTTTTT
CDR3 protein: CASSQANGREKNLNEKLFF

V gene: TRBV6-1
clone size: NA
J gene: TRBJ1-2
D gene: NA
CDR3 DNA: TGTGCCAGCAGTGAACAGAGACTGAACTATGGCTACACCTTC
CDR3 protein: CASSEQRLNYGYTF

V gene: TRBV7-8
clone size: NA
J gene: TRBJ2-1
D gene: TRBD2
CDR3 DNA: TGTGCCAGCAGCTTAGGTCGGGGAGGGGCCAATGAGCAGTTCTTC
CDR3 protein: CASSLGRGGANEQFF

V gene: TRBV28
clone size: NA
J gene: TRBJ1-5
D gene: NA
CDR3 DNA: TGTGCCAGCAGCATCATACCGGGAGGGGGTCTTTATAGCAATCAGCCCCAGCATTTT
CDR3 protein: CASSIIPGGGLYSNQPQHF

V gene: TRBV6-9
clone size: NA
J gene: TRBJ1-5
D gene: NA
CDR3 DNA: TGTGCCAGCAGTTACACGGGAAGCAATCAGCCCCAGCATTTT
CDR3 protein: CASSYTGSNQPQHF

V gene: TRBV29-1
clone size: NA
J gene: TRBJ2-5
D gene: NA
CDR3 DNA: TGCAGCGTTGTAGACTCCCCGAGGCTAGGCGGTGGAGAGACCCAGTACTTC
CDR3 protein: CSVVDSPRLGGGETQYF

V gene: TRBV6-1
clone size: NA
J gene: TRBJ2-5
D gene: NA
CDR3 DNA: TGTGCCAGCAGTGAAGTGGTTCGGGAGACCCAGTACTTC
CDR3 protein: CASSEVVRETQYF

V gene: TRBV4-3
clone size: NA
J gene: TRBJ1-1
D gene: TRBD1
CDR3 DNA: TGCGCCAGCAGCCAACGACAGGGCTGGAACACTGAAGCTTTCTTT
CDR3 protein: CASSQRQGWNTEAFF

V gene: TRBV28
clone size: NA
J gene: TRBJ1-1
D gene: TRBD1
CDR3 DNA: TGTGCCAGCAGTTTATTCCAGGGGGCCTTGAACACTGAAGCTTTCTTT
CDR3 protein: CASSLFQGALNTEAFF

V gene: TRBV7-2
clone size: NA
J gene: TRBJ1-2
D gene: NA
CDR3 DNA: TGTGCCAGCAGCAACTTTAGGGGGGGTGGCTATGGCTACACCTTC
CDR3 protein: CASSNFRGGGYGYTF

V gene: TRBV30
clone size: NA
J gene: TRBJ1-1
D gene: NA
CDR3 DNA: TGTGCCTGGAGTGTACAACCTGAAGCTTTCTTT
CDR3 protein: CAWSVQPEAFF

V gene: TRBV20-1
clone size: NA
J gene: TRBJ2-2
D gene: TRBD1
CDR3 DNA: TGCAGTGCTAGTCGACAGGGTGTCACCGGGGAGCTGTTTTTT
CDR3 protein: CSASRQGVTGELFF

V gene: TRBV7-7
clone size: many
J gene: TRBJ2-5
D gene: TRBD1
CDR3 DNA: TGTGCTAGCAGCCCGGACAGGGATGAGACCCAGTACTTC
CDR3 protein: CASSPDRDETQYF

V gene: TRBV5-1
clone size: NA
J gene: TRBJ2-7
D gene: TRBD1
CDR3 DNA: TGCGCCAGCAGCTTCGGAGGACAGGGATTTTACGAGCAGTACTTC
CDR3 protein: CASSFGGQGFYEQYF

V gene: TRBV27
clone size: NA
J gene: TRBJ1-2
D gene: TRBD1
CDR3 DNA: TGTGCCAGCAGTCGGACAGGCCCCTCGGCTAACTATGGCTACACCTTC
CDR3 protein: CASSRTGPSANYGYTF

V gene: TRBV27
clone size: NA
J gene: TRBJ2-7
D gene: NA
CDR3 DNA: TGTGCCAGCAGTTTATCGATCGGACAGTTAAACTACGAGCAGTACTTC
CDR3 protein: CASSLSIGQLNYEQYF

V gene: TRBV6-6
clone size: NA
J gene: TRBJ2-2
D gene: NA
CDR3 DNA: TGTGCCAGCAGTCGGGTAGGGGACACCGGGGAGCTGTTTTTT
CDR3 protein: CASSRVGDTGELFF

V gene: TRBV5-1
clone size: NA
J gene: TRBJ1-6
D gene: NA
CDR3 DNA: TGCGCCAGCAGCTTGGGGGGGGGCTATAATTCACCCCTCCACTTT
CDR3 protein: CASSLGGGYNSPLHF

V gene: TRBV19
clone size: NA
J gene: TRBJ1-5
D gene: TRBD1
CDR3 DNA: TGTGCCAGTAGTACCGGGACAGGGTCGGGTCAGCCCCAGCATTTT
CDR3 protein: CASSTGTGSGQPQHF

V gene: TRBV3-1/TRBV3-2
clone size: NA
J gene: TRBJ2-7
D gene: TRBD1
CDR3 DNA: TGTGCCAGCAGCCCAGGGGGTAGGGTATACGAGCAGTACTTC
CDR3 protein: CASSPGGRVYEQYF

V gene: TRBV19
clone size: few
J gene: TRBJ2-7
D gene: NA
CDR3 DNA: TGTGCCAGTAGTATCCAGGGAGGATACTACGAGCAGTACTTC
CDR3 protein: CASSIQGGYYEQYF

V gene: TRBV28
clone size: NA
J gene: TRBJ2-7
D gene: TRBD2
CDR3 DNA: TGTGCCAGCAGTCCCCTGGGACTAGCGGGAATCGACGAGCAGTACTTC
CDR3 protein: CASSPLGLAGIDEQYF

V gene: TRBV7-2
clone size: NA
J gene: TRBJ2-2
D gene: NA
CDR3 DNA: TGTGCCAGCGTGAGACTGAGGCCAAACACCGGGGAGCTGTTTTTT
CDR3 protein: CASVRLRPNTGELFF

V gene: TRBV30
clone size: NA
J gene: TRBJ1-2
D gene: TRBD1
CDR3 DNA: TGTGCCTGGATGTTCAGGGGGCGAGCTGGCTACACCTTC
CDR3 protein: CAWMFRGRAGYTF

V gene: TRBV5-1
clone size: NA
J gene: TRBJ2-2
D gene: TRBD1
CDR3 DNA: TGCGCCAGCAGCCCACAGGGGACGAACACCGGGGAGCTGTTTTTT
CDR3 protein: CASSPQGTNTGELFF

V gene: TRBV18
clone size: NA
J gene: TRBJ1-4
D gene: TRBD1
CDR3 DNA: TGTGCCAGCTCACTCGCCGGGACAGGGTCGCGGGAAAAACTGTTTTTT
CDR3 protein: CASSLAGTGSREKLFF

V gene: TRBV30
clone size: NA
J gene: TRBJ2-3
D gene: NA
CDR3 DNA: TGTGCCTGGAGTAGAGGAGATACGCAGTATTTT
CDR3 protein: CAWSRGDTQYF

V gene: TRBV5-1
clone size: NA
J gene: TRBJ2-1
D gene: TRBD1
CDR3 DNA: TGCGCCAGCAGCCTTGACAGGGAATTCGACGATGAGCAGTTCTTC
CDR3 protein: CASSLDREFDDEQFF

V gene: TRBV10-1
clone size: NA
J gene: TRBJ2-1
D gene: NA
CDR3 DNA: TGCGCCAGCAGTGAGACAGGGCTATACAATGAGCAGTTCTTC
CDR3 protein: CASSETGLYNEQFF

V gene: TRBV27
clone size: NA
J gene: TRBJ1-2
D gene: NA
CDR3 DNA: TGTGCCAGCTCTGATCTAGAAGGCTACACCTTC
CDR3 protein: CASSDLEGYTF

V gene: TRBV29-1
clone size: NA
J gene: TRBJ1-1
D gene: NA
CDR3 DNA: TGCAGCGTTGCGAAAGGTGGGGGGATCGGTTCGGACACTGAAGCTTTCTTT
CDR3 protein: CSVAKGGGIGSDTEAFF

V gene: TRBV28
clone size: once
J gene: TRBJ2-4
D gene: NA
CDR3 DNA: TGTGCCAGCAGTTCAGGACTAAACTATTTAGCCAAAAACATTCAGTACTTC
CDR3 protein: CASSSGLNYLAKNIQYF

V gene: TRBV4-3
clone size: NA
J gene: TRBJ1-2
D gene: TRBD1
CDR3 DNA: TGCGCCAGCAGCCAAGATTCAGGGGGGCCGTTACGCTACACCTTC
CDR3 protein: CASSQDSGGPLRYTF

V gene: TRBV4-1
clone size: NA
J gene: TRBJ1-1
D gene: TRBD1
CDR3 DNA: TGCGCCAGCAGCCTCCCTGACAGGGAGAACACTGAAGCTTTCTTT
CDR3 protein: CASSLPDRENTEAFF

V gene: TRBV19
clone size: NA
J gene: TRBJ1-4
D gene: NA
CDR3 DNA: TGTGCCAGTAGTGAAGCGGAAAGCCCAACTAATGAAAAACTGTTTTTT
CDR3 protein: CASSEAESPTNEKLFF

V gene: TRBV20-1
clone size: NA
J gene: TRBJ2-1
D gene: NA
CDR3 DNA: TGCAGTGCTAGAACGAACAGCAACGAGTTCTTC
CDR3 protein: CSARTNSNEFF